The clone carrying this T cell receptor (beta chain) was found once. Its target is unknown. This entry is derived from a study of T cell responses to AZD1222 COVID-19 vaccine. This CDR3 region has 14 residues. Germline lookup yields CDR1 SEHNR and CDR2 FQNEAQ (reference sequence). With 4 bases removed from V and 4 bases from J, the gap between germline ends came to 14 bases. Sequenced by immunoSEQ multiplex PCR; TCRdb stores in-frame clones only, minus some. The sample contains about 110,000 clones, 89% of which appear only once. Overall study findings and caveats: In a largely white British group with more females than males, clonal diversity was possibly underestimated.

Sequenced here: peripheral blood, sampled on day 0 of MenACWY control vaccination. This TCR was recovered from an adult in good health. The chain employs TRBV7-9 and TRBJ2-7; D is unclear. The CDR3 DNA is TGTGCCAGCAGCTCCCCGGGCTTAACTTACGAGCAGTACTTC. Translating it yields CASSSPGLTYEQYF. The full variable domain, its missing parts supplied by reference TRBV7-9 and TRBJ2-7, is DTGVSQNPRHKITKRGQNVTFRCDPISEHNRLYWYRQTLGQGPEFLTYFQNEAQLEKSRLLSDRFSAERPKGSFSTLEIQRTEQGDSAMYLCASSSPGLTYEQYFGPGTRLTVT.